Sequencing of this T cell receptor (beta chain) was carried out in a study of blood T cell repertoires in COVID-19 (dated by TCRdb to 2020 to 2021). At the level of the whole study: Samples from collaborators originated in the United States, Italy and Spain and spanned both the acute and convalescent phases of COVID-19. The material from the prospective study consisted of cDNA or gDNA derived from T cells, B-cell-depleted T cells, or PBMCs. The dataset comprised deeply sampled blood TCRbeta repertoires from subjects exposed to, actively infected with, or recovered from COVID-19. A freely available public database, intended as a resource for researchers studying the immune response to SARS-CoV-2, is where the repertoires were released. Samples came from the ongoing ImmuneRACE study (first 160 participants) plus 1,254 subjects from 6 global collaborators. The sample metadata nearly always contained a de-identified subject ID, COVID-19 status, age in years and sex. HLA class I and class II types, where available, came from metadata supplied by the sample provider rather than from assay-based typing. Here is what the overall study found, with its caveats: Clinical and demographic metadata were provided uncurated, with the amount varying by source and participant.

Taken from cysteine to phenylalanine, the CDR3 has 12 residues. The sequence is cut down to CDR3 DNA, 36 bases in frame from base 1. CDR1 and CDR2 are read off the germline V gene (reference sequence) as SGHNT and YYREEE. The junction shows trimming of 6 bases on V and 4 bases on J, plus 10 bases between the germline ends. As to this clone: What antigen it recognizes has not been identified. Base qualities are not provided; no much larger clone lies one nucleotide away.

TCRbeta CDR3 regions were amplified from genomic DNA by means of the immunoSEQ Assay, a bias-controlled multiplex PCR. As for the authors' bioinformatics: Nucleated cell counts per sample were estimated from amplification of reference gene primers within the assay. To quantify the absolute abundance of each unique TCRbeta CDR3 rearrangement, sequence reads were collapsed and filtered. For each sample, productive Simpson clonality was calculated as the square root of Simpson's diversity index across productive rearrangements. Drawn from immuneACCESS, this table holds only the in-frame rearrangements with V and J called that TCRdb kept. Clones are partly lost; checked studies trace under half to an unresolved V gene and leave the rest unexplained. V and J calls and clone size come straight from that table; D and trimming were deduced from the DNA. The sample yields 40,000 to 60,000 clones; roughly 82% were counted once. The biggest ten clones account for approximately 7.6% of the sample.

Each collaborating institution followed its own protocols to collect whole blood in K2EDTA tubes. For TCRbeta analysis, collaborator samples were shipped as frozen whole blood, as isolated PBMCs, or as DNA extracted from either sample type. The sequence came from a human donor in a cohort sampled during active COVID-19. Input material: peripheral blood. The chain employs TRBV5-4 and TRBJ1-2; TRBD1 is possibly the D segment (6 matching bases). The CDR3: CASTDRPYGYTF. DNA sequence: TGTGCCAGCACTGACAGGCCCTATGGCTACACCTTC.